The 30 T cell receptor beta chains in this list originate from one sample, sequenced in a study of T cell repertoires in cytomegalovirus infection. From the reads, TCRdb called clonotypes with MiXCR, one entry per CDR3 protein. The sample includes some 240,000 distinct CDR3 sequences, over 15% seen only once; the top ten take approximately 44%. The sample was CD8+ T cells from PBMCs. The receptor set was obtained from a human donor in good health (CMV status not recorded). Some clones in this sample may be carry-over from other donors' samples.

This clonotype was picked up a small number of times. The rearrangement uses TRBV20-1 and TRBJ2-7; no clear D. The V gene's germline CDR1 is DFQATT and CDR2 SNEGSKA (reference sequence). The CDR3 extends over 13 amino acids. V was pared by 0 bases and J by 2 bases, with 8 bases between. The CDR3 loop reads CSARDWDTYEQYF. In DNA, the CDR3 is TGCAGTGCTAGAGATTGGGATACCTACGAGCAGTACTTC.

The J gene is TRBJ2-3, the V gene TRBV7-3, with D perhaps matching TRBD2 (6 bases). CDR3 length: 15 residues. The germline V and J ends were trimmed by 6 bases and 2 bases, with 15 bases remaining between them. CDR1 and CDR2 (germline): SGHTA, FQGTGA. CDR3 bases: TGTGCCAGCAGTCCCCGGGCTAGCGACACAGATACGCAGTATTTT. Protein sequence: CASSPRASDTDTQYF.

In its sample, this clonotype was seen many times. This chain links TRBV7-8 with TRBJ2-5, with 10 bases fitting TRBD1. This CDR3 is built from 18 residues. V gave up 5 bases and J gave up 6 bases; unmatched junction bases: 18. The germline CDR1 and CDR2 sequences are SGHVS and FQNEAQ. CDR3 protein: CASSNPTGGRSARKTQYF. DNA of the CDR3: TGTGCCAGCAGCAACCCGACAGGGGGCCGGTCGGCAAGGAAGACCCAGTACTTC.

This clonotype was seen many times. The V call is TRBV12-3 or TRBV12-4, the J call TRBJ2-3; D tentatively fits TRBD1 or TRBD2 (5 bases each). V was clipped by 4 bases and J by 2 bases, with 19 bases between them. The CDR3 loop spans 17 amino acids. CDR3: CASSSTSGTGPTDTQYF. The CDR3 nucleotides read TGTGCCAGCAGTTCAACCTCCGGGACCGGTCCCACAGATACGCAGTATTTT.

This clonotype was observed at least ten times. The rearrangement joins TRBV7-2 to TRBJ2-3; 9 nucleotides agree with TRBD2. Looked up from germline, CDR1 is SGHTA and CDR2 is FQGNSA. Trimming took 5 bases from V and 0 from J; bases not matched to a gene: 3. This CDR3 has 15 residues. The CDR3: CASSHGTSSTDTQYF. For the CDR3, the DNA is TGTGCCAGCAGCCACGGGACTAGCAGCACAGATACGCAGTATTTT.

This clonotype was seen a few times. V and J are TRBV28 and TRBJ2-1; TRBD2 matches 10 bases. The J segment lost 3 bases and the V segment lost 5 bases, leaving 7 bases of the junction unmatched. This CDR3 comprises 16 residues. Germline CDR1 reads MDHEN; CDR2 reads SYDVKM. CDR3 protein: CASSLVGLADYNEQFF. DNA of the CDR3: TGTGCCAGCAGTCTAGTTGGACTAGCGGACTACAATGAGCAGTTCTTC.

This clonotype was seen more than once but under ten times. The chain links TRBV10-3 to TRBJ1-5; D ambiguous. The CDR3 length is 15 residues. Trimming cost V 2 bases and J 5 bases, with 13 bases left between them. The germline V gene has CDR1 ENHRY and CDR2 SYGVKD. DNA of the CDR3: TGTGCCATCAGTGAGAGGTGGGGAAAGGATCAGCCCCAGCATTTT. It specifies CAISERWGKDQPQHF.

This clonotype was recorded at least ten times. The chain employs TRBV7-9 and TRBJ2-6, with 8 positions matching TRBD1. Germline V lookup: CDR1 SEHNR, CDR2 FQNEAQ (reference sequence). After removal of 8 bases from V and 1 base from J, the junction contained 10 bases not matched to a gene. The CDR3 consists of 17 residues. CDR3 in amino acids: CASYGQGIPSGANVLTF. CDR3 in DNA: TGTGCCAGCTACGGACAGGGTATACCATCTGGGGCCAACGTCCTGACTTTC.

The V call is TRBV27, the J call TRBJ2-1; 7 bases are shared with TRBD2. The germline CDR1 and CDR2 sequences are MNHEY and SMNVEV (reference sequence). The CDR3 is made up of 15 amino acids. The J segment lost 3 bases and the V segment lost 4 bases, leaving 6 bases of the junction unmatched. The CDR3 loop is CASSYDGGSYNEQFF. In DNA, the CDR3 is TGTGCCAGCAGTTATGATGGCGGGAGCTACAATGAGCAGTTCTTC.

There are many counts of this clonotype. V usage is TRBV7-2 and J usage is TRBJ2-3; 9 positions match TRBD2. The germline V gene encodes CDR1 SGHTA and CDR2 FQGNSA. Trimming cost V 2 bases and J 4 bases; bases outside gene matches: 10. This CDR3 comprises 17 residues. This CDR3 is CASSLPLGAGGADTQYF. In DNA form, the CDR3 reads TGTGCCAGCAGCTTACCCCTAGGAGCGGGGGGTGCAGATACGCAGTATTTT.

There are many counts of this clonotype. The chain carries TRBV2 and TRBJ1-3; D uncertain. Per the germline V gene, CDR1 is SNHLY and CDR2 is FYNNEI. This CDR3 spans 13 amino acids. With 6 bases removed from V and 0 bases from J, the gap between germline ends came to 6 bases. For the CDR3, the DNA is TGTGCCAGCAGCAAAAGCTCTGGAAACACCATATATTTT. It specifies CASSKSSGNTIYF.

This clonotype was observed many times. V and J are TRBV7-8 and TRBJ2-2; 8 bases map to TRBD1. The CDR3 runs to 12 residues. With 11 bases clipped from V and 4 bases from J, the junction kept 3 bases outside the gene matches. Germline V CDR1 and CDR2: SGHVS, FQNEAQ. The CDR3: CAGQGPTGELFF. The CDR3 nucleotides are TGTGCCGGACAGGGACCCACCGGGGAGCTGTTTTTT. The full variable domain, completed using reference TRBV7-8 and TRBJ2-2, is GAGVSQSPRYKVAKRGQDVALRCDPISGHVSLFWYQQALGQGPEFLTYFQNEAQLDKSGLPSDRFFAERPEGSVSTLKIQRTQQEDSAVYLCAGQGPTGELFFGEGSRLTVL.

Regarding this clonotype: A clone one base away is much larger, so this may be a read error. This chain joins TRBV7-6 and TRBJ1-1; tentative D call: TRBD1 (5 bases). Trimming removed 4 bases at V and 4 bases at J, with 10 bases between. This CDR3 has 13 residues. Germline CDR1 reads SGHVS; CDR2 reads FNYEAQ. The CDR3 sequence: CASSSTESTEAFF. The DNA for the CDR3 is TGTGCCAGCAGCTCGACAGAGAGCACTGAAGCTTTCTTT. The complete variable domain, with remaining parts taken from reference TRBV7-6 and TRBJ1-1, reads GAGVSQSPRYKVTKRGQDVALRCDPISGHVSLYWYRQALGQGPEFLTYFNYEAQQDKSGLPNDRFSAERPEGSISTLTIQRTEQRDSAMYRCASSSTESTEAFFGQGTRLTVV.

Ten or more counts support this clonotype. The CDR3 DNA follows: TGTGCCAGCAGCTTATTGGCGGGGGTGTTAAATGAGCAGTTCTTC. This sequence encodes CASSLLAGVLNEQFF. The genes are TRBV7-3 and TRBJ2-1, with 7 positions matching TRBD2. The CDR3 runs 15 residues. Germline assignment: CDR1 SGHTA and CDR2 FQGTGA. Unmatched junction bases numbered 8, after V lost 2 bases and J lost 7 bases.

The CDR3 region is CASSGVDTRGYGYTF. The CDR3, as DNA: TGTGCCAGCAGTGGGGTGGACACACGAGGCTATGGCTACACCTTC. This chain uses TRBV2 with TRBJ1-2; D might be TRBD1 (5 bases). V lost 4 bases, J lost 4 bases, and 16 bases lay in between. CDR3 length: 15 amino acids. Germline V gene lookup returns CDR1 SNHLY and CDR2 FYNNEI.

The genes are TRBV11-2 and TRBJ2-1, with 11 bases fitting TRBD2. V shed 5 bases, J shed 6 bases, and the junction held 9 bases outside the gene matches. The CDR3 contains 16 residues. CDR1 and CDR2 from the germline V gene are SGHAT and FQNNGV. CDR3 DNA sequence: TGTGCCAGCAGCGGAAAAACTAGCGGGGGAGGCAATGAGCAGTTCTTC. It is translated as CASSGKTSGGGNEQFF.

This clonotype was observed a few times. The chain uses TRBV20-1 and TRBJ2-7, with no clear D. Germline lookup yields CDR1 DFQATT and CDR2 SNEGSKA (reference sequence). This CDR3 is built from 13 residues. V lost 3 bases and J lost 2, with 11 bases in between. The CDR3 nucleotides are TGCAGTGCTAGTCACGGCCTTACCTACGAGCAGTACTTC. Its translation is CSASHGLTYEQYF.

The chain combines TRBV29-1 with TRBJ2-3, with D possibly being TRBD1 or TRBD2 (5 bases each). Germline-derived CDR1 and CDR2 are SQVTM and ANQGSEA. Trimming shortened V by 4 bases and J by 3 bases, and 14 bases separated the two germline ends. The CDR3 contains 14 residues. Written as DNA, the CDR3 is TGCAGCGTTGTCCCTCGGGGCGGGACAGATACGCAGTATTTT. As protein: CSVVPRGGTDTQYF.

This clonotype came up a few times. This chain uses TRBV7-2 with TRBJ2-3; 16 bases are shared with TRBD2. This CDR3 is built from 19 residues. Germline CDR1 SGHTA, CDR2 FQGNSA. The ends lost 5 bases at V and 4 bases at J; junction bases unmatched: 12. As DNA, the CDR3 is TGTGCCAGCAGCGCCCCCGGGACTAGCGGGGGGGCCCCCCCAGATACGCAGTATTTT. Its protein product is CASSAPGTSGGAPPDTQYF.

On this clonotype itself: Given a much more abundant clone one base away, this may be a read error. DNA of the CDR3: TGTGCCAGCAGCCAAGAGGCGGGGGCCAACAATGAGCAGTTCTTC. Its protein product is CASSQEAGANNEQFF. The V gene is TRBV4-1, the J gene TRBJ2-1, with TRBD2 as a possible D gene (7 bases). In germline, CDR1 is MGHRA, CDR2 YSYEKL. The CDR3 has 15 amino acids.

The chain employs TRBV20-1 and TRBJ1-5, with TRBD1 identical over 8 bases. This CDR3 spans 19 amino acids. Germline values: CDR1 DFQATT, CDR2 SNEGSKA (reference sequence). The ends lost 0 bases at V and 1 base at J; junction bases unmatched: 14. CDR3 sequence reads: CSARDGQGATQLSNQPQHF. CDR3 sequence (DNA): TGCAGTGCTAGAGATGGTCAGGGGGCGACCCAACTAAGCAATCAGCCCCAGCATTTT.

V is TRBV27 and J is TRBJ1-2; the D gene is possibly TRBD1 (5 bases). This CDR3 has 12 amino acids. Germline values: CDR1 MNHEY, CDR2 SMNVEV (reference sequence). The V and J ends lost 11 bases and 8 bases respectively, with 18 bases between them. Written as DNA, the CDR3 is TGTGCCTCGGCGGGGGAAGGTCGCGGCTACACCTTC. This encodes CASAGEGRGYTF.

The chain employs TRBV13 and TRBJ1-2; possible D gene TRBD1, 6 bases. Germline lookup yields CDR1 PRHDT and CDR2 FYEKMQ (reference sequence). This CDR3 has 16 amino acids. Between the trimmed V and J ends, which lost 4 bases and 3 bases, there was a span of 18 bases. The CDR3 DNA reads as TGTGCCAGCAGCTCCGTAGACAGGAGCGACCACTATGGCTACACCTTC. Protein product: CASSSVDRSDHYGYTF.

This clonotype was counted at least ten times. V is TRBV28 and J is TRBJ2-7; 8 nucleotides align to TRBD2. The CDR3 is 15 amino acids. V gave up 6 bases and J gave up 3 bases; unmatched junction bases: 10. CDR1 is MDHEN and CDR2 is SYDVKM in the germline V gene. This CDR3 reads CASSFGASGFYEQYF. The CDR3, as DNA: TGTGCCAGCAGCTTTGGGGCTAGCGGGTTCTACGAGCAGTACTTC.

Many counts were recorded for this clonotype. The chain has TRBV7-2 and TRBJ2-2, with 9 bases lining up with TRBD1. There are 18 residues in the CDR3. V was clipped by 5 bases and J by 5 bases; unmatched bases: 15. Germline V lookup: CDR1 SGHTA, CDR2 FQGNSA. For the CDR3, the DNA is TGTGCCAGCAGCAAAACCTTCGGGACAGGGTGGAAAACCGGGGAGCTGTTTTTT. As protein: CASSKTFGTGWKTGELFF.

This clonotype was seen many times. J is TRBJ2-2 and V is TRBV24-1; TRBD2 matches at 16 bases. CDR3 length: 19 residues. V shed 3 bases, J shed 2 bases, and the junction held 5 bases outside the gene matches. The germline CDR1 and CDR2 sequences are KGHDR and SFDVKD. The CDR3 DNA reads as TGTGCCACCAGTGATCCCGGGACTAGCGGGGGGGTCAACACCGGGGAGCTGTTTTTT. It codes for CATSDPGTSGGVNTGELFF.

The CDR3 loop reads CSVKGQGDYEQYF. In DNA, the CDR3 is TGCAGCGTCAAGGGACAGGGGGACTACGAGCAGTACTTC. The chain employs TRBV29-1 and TRBJ2-7; 11 nucleotides match TRBD1. CDR3 length: 13 amino acids. The V gene end was trimmed by 6 bases and the J gene end by 3 bases; junction bases not matched to a gene: 4. The V gene's germline CDR1 is SQVTM and CDR2 ANQGSEA.

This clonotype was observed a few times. The CDR3 sequence is CASKKTPDSMNTEAFF. DNA for the CDR3: TGCGCCAGCAAGAAGACCCCGGACAGCATGAACACTGAAGCTTTCTTT. The chain joins TRBV5-1 to TRBJ1-1; tentatively, D is TRBD1 (6 bases). The V gene lost 6 bases and the J gene lost 0 bases, with 18 bases spanning the gap. CDR1 and CDR2 (germline): SGHRS, YFSETQ. The CDR3 contains 16 residues.

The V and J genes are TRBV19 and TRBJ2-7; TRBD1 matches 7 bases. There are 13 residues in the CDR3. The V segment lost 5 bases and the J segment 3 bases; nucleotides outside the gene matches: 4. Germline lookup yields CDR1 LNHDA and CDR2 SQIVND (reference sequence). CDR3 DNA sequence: TGTGCCAGTAGTGAAACAGGGGTCTACGAGCAGTACTTC. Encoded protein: CASSETGVYEQYF.

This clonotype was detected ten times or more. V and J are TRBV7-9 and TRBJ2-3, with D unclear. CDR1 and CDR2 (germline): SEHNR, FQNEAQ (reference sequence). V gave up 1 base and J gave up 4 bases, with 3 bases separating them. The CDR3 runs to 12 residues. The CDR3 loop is CASSLEADTQYF. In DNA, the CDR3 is TGTGCCAGCAGCTTAGAGGCAGATACGCAGTATTTT. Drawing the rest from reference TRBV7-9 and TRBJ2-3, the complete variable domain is DTGVSQNPRHKITKRGQNVTFRCDPISEHNRLYWYRQTLGQGPEFLTYFQNEAQLEKSRLLSDRFSAERPKGSFSTLEIQRTEQGDSAMYLCASSLEADTQYFGPGTRLTVL.